A selection of T cell receptor beta chains follows, all from one sample in a study of identical twins. TCRdb called the 5' RACE reads again in MiXCR, with one record for every CDR3 protein. The sample holds hundreds of thousands of distinct CDR3 sequences; less than 10% are singletons and the top ten take approximately 0.89%. The same specimen was also included in a second study, on yellow fever vaccine responses in identical twins.

The sequenced sample was PBMCs. These receptors all come from a woman aged 18 to 35 in good health. Both conserved end residues are trimmed from each CDR3. D genes are given only for firm matches.

. | TRBJ2-3 | TRBV27 | ASSRQYTDTQY
TRBD1 | TRBJ2-2 | TRBV29-1 | SVDFPGQGNTGELF
. | TRBJ2-7 | TRBV15 | ATSRDFQVLYEQY
. | TRBJ1-1 | TRBV6-2/TRBV6-3 | ASIYGDSGAEAF
. | TRBJ1-1 | TRBV6-5 | ASSYSWGGVGTEAF
. | TRBJ2-7 | TRBV29-1 | SVARGRESSYEQY
. | TRBJ2-4 | TRBV7-9 | ASSLPGAAKNIQY
TRBD1 | TRBJ1-1 | TRBV10-3 | AISKGQGVNTEAF
TRBD2 | TRBJ2-1 | TRBV4-3 | ASSFRISGKDEQF
TRBD1 | TRBJ2-2 | TRBV6-2/TRBV6-3 | ASSFDRGVGSNTGELF
. | TRBJ1-2 | TRBV12-3/TRBV12-4 | ASSLPWTEKDYGYT
. | TRBJ2-2 | TRBV30 | AWRRAGELF
TRBD2 | TRBJ2-1 | TRBV5-6 | ATIHSGSSYNEQF
. | TRBJ2-1 | TRBV4-2 | ASSQDMADKGEQF
. | TRBJ1-4 | TRBV5-5 | ASSLWTAAREKLF
. | TRBJ2-5 | TRBV19 | ASSLRTVSSTQY
. | TRBJ2-1 | TRBV2 | ASSEEAGPFNEQF
. | TRBJ2-1 | TRBV4-3 | ASSRWTTYNEQF
. | TRBJ2-4 | TRBV6-5 | ASSYSASNIQY
TRBD2 | TRBJ2-2 | TRBV10-3 | AISTLAGETNTGELF